This entry features one TCR beta chain sequence. Its target is not known. These data originate in a study of shared clonotypes between healthy human individuals. Findings and limits, study-wide: With several donors compared, around 5% of naive CD4 clonotypes were shared. Unshared clonotypes carried lower generation probabilities than those common to all four donors.

The CDR3 totals 16 residues. Germline loops: CDR1 MRHNA, CDR2 SNTAGT. Trimming took off 2 bases at V and 0 bases at J, with 11 bases between the two ends. Sequenced by immunoSEQ multiplex PCR; TCRdb stores in-frame clones only, minus some. The table lists about 110,000 clones, around 71% of them singletons. The clonotype comes from a woman in her thirties in good health. Sequences were obtained from memory CD8+ T cells sorted from blood. Sample subset: CD45RO+ cells pooled with CCR7-negative TemRA cells. The rearrangement joins TRBV6-4 to TRBJ2-1; D uncertain. DNA of the CDR3: TGTGCCAGCAGTGACGGGATGGTAAGCTCCTACAATGAGCAGTTCTTC. This sequence encodes CASSDGMVSSYNEQFF.